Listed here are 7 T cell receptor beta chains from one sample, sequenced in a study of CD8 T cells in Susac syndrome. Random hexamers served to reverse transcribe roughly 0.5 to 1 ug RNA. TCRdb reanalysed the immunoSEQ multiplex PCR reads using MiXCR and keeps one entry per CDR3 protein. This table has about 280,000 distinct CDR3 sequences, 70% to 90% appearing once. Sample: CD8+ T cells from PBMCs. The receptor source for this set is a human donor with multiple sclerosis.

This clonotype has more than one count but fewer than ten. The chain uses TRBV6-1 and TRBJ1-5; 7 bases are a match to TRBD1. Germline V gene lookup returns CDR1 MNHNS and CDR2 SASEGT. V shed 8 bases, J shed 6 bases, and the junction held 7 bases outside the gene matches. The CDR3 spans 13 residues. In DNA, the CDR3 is TGTGCCAGCCGGGACAGCCCCACTCAGCCCCAGCATTTT. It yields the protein CASRDSPTQPQHF.

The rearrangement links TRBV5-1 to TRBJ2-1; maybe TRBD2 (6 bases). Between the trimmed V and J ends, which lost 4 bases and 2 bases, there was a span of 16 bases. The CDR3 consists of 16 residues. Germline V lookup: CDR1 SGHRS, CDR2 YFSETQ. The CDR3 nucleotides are TGCGCCAGCAGCCTAGAACTAGCCCGCACCTACAATGAGCAGTTCTTC. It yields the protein CASSLELARTYNEQFF. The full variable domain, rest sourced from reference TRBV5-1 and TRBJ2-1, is KAGVTQTPRYLIKTRGQQVTLSCSPISGHRSVSWYQQTPGQGLQFLFEYFSETQRNKGNFPGRFSGRQFSNSRSEMNVSTLELGDSALYLCASSLELARTYNEQFFGPGTRLTVL.

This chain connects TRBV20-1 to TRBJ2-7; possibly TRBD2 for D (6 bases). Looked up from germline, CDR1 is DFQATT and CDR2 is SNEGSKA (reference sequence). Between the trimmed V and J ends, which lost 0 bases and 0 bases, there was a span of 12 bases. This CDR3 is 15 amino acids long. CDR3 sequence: CSARDLGGRSYEQYF. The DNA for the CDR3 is TGCAGTGCTAGAGATCTGGGGGGTCGCTCCTACGAGCAGTACTTC.

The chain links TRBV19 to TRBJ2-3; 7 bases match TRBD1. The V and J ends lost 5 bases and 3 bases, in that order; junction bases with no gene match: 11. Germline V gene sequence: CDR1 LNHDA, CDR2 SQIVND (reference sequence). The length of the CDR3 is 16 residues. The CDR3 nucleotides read TGTGCCAGTAGTCCATTTCCGACAGGGAAAACAGATACGCAGTATTTT. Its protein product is CASSPFPTGKTDTQYF.

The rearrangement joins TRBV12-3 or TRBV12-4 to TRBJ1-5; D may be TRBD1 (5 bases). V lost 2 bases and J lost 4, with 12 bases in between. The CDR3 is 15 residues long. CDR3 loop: CASSLSSGRNQPQHF. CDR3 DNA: TGTGCCAGCAGTTTATCTTCAGGGCGAAATCAGCCCCAGCATTTT.

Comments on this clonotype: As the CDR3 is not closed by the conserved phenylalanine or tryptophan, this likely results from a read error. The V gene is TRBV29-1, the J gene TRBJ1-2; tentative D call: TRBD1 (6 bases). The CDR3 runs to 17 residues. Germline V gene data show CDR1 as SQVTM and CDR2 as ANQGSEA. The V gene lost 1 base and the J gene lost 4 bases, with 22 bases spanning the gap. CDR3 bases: TGCAGCGTTGAAGCGCTCGAGACAGGTGCGCTCCTCTATGGCTACACCCTC. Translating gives CSVEALETGALLYGYTL.

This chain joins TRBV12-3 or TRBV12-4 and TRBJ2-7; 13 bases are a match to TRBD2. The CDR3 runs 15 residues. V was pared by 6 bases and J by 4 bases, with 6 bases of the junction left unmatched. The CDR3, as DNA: TGTGCCAGCAGCCCCACTAGCGGGAGGGAATACGAGCAGTACTTC. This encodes CASSPTSGREYEQYF.